The 26 T cell receptor beta chains listed next were all sequenced from one sample in a study of cytomegalovirus exposure and HLA in healthy donors. Sequencing used immunoSEQ multiplex PCR; TCRdb keeps in-frame clones, though not all of them. The sample lists 65,000 to 75,000 clones, approximately 95% seen once, with roughly 1.5% in the top ten. Material: PBMCs. The receptors come from a man aged 18 to 30 in good health and CMV-seropositive.

In this sample, this clone turned up once. The chain uses TRBV11-3 and TRBJ1-2, with D possibly being TRBD1 (5 bases). The CDR3 length is 14 residues. The V gene lost 2 bases and the J gene lost 1 base, with 8 bases spanning the gap. Germline V gives CDR1 SGHNT, CDR2 YENEEA. The CDR3 spells CASSLRGDNYGYTF. In nucleotides, the CDR3 is TGTGCCAGCAGCTTACGGGGGGATAACTATGGCTACACCTTC.

The chain has TRBV1 and TRBJ2-7; no check of the table's D call, TRBD1, against the DNA was made. TRBV1 is labeled a pseudogene. The CDR3 extends over 17 amino acids. CDR3 sequence: CTSSQDRDRVEPYEQYF. The CDR3 coding sequence is TGCACCAGCAGCCAAGACCGGGACAGGGTAGAACCCTACGAGCAGTACTTC.

The chain employs TRBV9 and TRBJ1-2; D gene ambiguous. Germline CDR1 is SGDLS and CDR2 is YYNGEE. Between the trimmed V and J ends, which lost 4 bases and 1 base, there was a span of 23 bases. The CDR3 extends over 18 amino acids. CDR3 in DNA: TGTGCCAGCAGCCCACATCCCGACCCAGGCAGAGATAACTATGGCTACACCTTC. Translating gives CASSPHPDPGRDNYGYTF.

This chain links TRBV28 with TRBJ2-1; 12 bases line up with TRBD2. The junction had 4 bases not matched to a gene; V was cut back by 7 bases and J by 6 bases. CDR1 is MDHEN, CDR2 SYDVKM, per germline. The CDR3 has 14 residues. CDR3 in amino acids: CASITSGRSNEQFF. CDR3 coding DNA: TGTGCCAGCATAACTAGCGGGAGGTCCAATGAGCAGTTCTTC.

This chain uses TRBV5-1 with TRBJ2-2; 7 bases fit TRBD2. The junction had 9 bases not matched to a gene; V was cut back by 0 bases and J by 7 bases. The CDR3 is 16 amino acids. The germline V gene encodes CDR1 SGHRS and CDR2 YFSETQ. CDR3 sequence reads: CASSLAVASGIGELFF. For the CDR3, the DNA is TGCGCCAGCAGCTTGGCCGTGGCTAGCGGTATCGGGGAGCTGTTTTTT.

The CDR3 loop reads CASSPQGDTIYF. In DNA, the CDR3 is TGTGCCAGCTCACCACAGGGAGACACCATATATTTT. V usage is TRBV18 and J usage is TRBJ1-3, with no clear D. Trimming took 1 base from V and 8 from J, leaving 6 bases between them. This CDR3 has 12 residues. Looked up from germline, CDR1 is KGHSH and CDR2 is LQKENI.

This clone was counted a few times. CDR3 region: CASSPLRGADTIYF. CDR3 sequence (DNA): TGTGCCAGCAGCCCCTTAAGGGGCGCGGACACCATATATTTT. V and J are TRBV6-5 and TRBJ1-3; D is possibly TRBD1 (5 bases). Trimming removed 6 bases from V and 8 bases from J, with 17 bases in between. The CDR3 sequence is 14 residues long. From germline, CDR1 is MNHEY and CDR2 SVGAGI.

J is TRBJ2-3 and V is TRBV7-2; D might be TRBD2 (6 bases). Trimming shortened V by 6 bases and J by 2 bases, and 12 bases separated the two germline ends. The CDR3 length is 14 residues. Germline CDR1 is SGHTA and CDR2 is FQGNSA. The CDR3 coding sequence is TGTGCCAGCAGTACGAGGACTAACACAGATACGCAGTATTTT. Protein: CASSTRTNTDTQYF.

This sequence joins TRBV7-9 and TRBJ2-3; 7 bases agree with TRBD1. The CDR3 extends over 16 amino acids. Trimming took 0 bases from V and 4 from J; bases not matched to a gene: 7. Per germline, CDR1 SEHNR and CDR2 FQNEAQ (reference sequence). CDR3 amino acids: CASSLARGGLADTQYF. CDR3 nucleotides: TGTGCCAGCAGCTTAGCCAGAGGGGGCCTCGCAGATACGCAGTATTTT.

This chain links TRBV28 with TRBJ1-2; D remains unclear. The CDR3 is 13 residues long. The germline CDR1 and CDR2 sequences are MDHEN and SYDVKM. V gave up 5 bases and J gave up 8 bases, with 15 bases separating them. CDR3: CASSNYPWEGYTF. The CDR3 nucleotides read TGTGCCAGCAGTAATTACCCCTGGGAGGGCTACACCTTC.

The sample holds a few counts of this clone. The rearrangement links TRBV29-1 to TRBJ2-6, with 7 bases lining up with TRBD2. This CDR3 has 14 amino acids. V shed 4 bases, J shed 3 bases, and the junction held 3 bases outside the gene matches. In germline, CDR1 is SQVTM, CDR2 ANQGSEA. CDR3 amino acids: CSVGTGGGANVLTF. CDR3 nucleotides: TGCAGCGTTGGTACGGGAGGTGGGGCCAACGTCCTGACTTTC.

Comment on this clone: The junction differs from germline at one of its ends, possibly a read error. The rearrangement uses TRBV29-1 and TRBJ2-7, with 8 bases that match TRBD1. The CDR3 is made up of 13 amino acids. The germline V gene has CDR1 SQVTM and CDR2 ANQGSEA. The CDR3 DNA is TGCAGCATTGAATCGGCAGGGGGCGGCGAGCAGTACTTC. Protein sequence: CSIESAGGGEQYF.

The chain recombines TRBV9 with TRBJ2-7; 7 nucleotides match TRBD1. Germline V lookup: CDR1 SGDLS, CDR2 YYNGEE. This CDR3 region has 12 residues. V was clipped by 3 bases and J by 7 bases; unmatched bases: 4. This CDR3 is CASSATGEEQYF. As DNA, the CDR3 is TGTGCCAGCAGCGCAACAGGGGAAGAGCAGTACTTC.

The chain combines TRBV19 with TRBJ1-2; 8 bases are a match to TRBD1. Germline loops: CDR1 LNHDA, CDR2 SQIVND (reference sequence). The CDR3 consists of 14 residues. Losses at the gene ends were 6 bases for V and 4 bases for J; bases not matched to a gene: 7. For the CDR3, the DNA is TGTGCCAGTAGGGAGACAGGGGTTGGCTATGGCTACACCTTC. Translated, it gives CASRETGVGYGYTF.

V gene TRBV7-8 combines with J gene TRBJ2-3; 8 bases are a match to TRBD2. The CDR3 is 15 amino acids. Germline V lookup: CDR1 SGHVS, CDR2 FQNEAQ. V shed 5 bases and J 8 bases; nucleotides not matched to a gene: 12. CDR3 sequence (DNA): TGTGCCAGCAGCCCCAACGGACTAGCATCCCTTACGCAGTATTTT. Translating gives CASSPNGLASLTQYF.

This chain uses TRBV27 with TRBJ2-5; 9 bases agree with TRBD2. J was trimmed by 4 bases and V by 4 bases; bases with no gene match: 7. The CDR3 runs to 15 residues. The germline V gene encodes CDR1 MNHEY and CDR2 SMNVEV (reference sequence). The CDR3 reads CASSSGLASSETQYF. The CDR3 DNA sequence: TGTGCCAGCAGTTCGGGACTAGCTTCTTCAGAGACCCAGTACTTC.

This clone was observed a single time. The rearrangement joins TRBV6-5 to TRBJ2-7, with 7 bases aligning to TRBD1. The J segment lost 1 base and the V segment lost 8 bases, leaving 2 bases of the junction unmatched. The CDR3 is made up of 12 amino acids. Germline CDR1 and CDR2: MNHEY and SVGAGI. Here the CDR3 reads CASWTGSYEQYF. The DNA of the CDR3 is TGTGCCAGCTGGACAGGTTCCTACGAGCAGTACTTC.

The chain employs TRBV12-1 and TRBJ2-3; TRBD2, as called in the table, went unchecked against the DNA. TRBV12-1 is labeled a pseudogene. The CDR3 has 14 amino acids. This CDR3 reads CASSLLRSTDTQYF. The CDR3 DNA reads TGTGCCAGCAGCCTCCTACGTTCGACAGATACGCAGTATTTT.

This clone was recorded a few times. CDR3 nucleotide sequence: TGTGCCAGCTGTGAGGGACAGGGGATGAACACTGAAGCTTTCTTT. Amino acids: CASCEGQGMNTEAFF. The rearrangement joins TRBV5-4 to TRBJ1-1, with 10 bases fitting TRBD1. The CDR3 has 15 amino acids. With V trimmed by 7 bases and J by 0 bases, 6 bases remained unmatched. Germline values: CDR1 SGHNT, CDR2 YYREEE (reference sequence).

The chain carries TRBV30 and TRBJ2-7, with TRBD2 identical over 13 bases. The ends lost 3 bases at V and 4 bases at J; junction bases unmatched: 12. Germline assignment: CDR1 GTSNPN and CDR2 SVGIG (reference sequence). The CDR3 runs to 17 residues. For the CDR3, the DNA is TGTGCCTGGAGGAGGACTAGCGGGAGTTTATTACGTTACGAGCAGTACTTC. Protein: CAWRRTSGSLLRYEQYF. The entire variable domain, with the rest obtained from reference TRBV30 and TRBJ2-7, is as follows: SQTIHQWPATLVQPVGSPLSLECTVEGTSNPNLYWYRQAAGRGLQLLFYSVGIGQISSEVPQNLSASRPQDRQFILSSKKLLLSDSGFYLCAWRRTSGSLLRYEQYFGPGTRLTVT.

The V call is TRBV27, the J call TRBJ2-7; perhaps TRBD1 as D (9 bases). V was pared by 2 bases and J by 7 bases, with 24 bases between. Germline loops: CDR1 MNHEY, CDR2 SMNVEV (reference sequence). The CDR3 is 17 residues long. The CDR3 region has the DNA TGTGCCAGCAGTTTACAGACGACCGGGACAGGGACTAGGGAGCAGTACTTC. It encodes CASSLQTTGTGTREQYF.

The rearrangement uses TRBV30 and TRBJ1-5; 7 nucleotides line up with TRBD1. Germline V CDR1 and CDR2: GTSNPN, SVGIG (reference sequence). The J segment lost 5 bases and the V segment lost 2 bases, leaving 6 bases of the junction unmatched. This CDR3 has 14 amino acids. The CDR3 bases are TGTGCCTGGAGTTTCGGGCAGGGGGATCAGCCCCAGCATTTT. As protein: CAWSFGQGDQPQHF.

The gene calls are TRBV29-1 and TRBJ2-3, with 14 bases that match TRBD2. The CDR3 loop spans 18 amino acids. With V trimmed by 2 bases and J by 3 bases, 10 bases remained unmatched. CDR1 is SQVTM, CDR2 ANQGSEA, per germline. CDR3 in amino acids: CSVERLAGGPTVTDTQYF. The CDR3, as DNA: TGCAGCGTTGAACGACTAGCGGGAGGGCCCACGGTGACAGATACGCAGTATTTT.

The chain combines TRBV12-5 with TRBJ2-1; TRBD2 aligns across 11 bases. Germline V CDR1 and CDR2: LGHNT, FRNRAP. This CDR3 contains 15 residues. Trimming cost V 4 bases and J 5 bases; bases outside gene matches: 4. CDR3 DNA sequence: TGTGCTAGTGGTTCGGGACTAGCGGAAAACAATGAGCAGTTCTTC. Amino acid sequence: CASGSGLAENNEQFF.

This clone has only one observation. J is TRBJ2-1 and V is TRBV28, with 9 bases that match TRBD1. The CDR3 length is 14 residues. The junction had 5 bases not matched to a gene; V was cut back by 4 bases and J by 7 bases. CDR1 MDHEN and CDR2 SYDVKM come from the germline V gene. In DNA form, the CDR3 reads TGTGCCAGCAGTTCCGGGACAGGGTTGAATGAGCAGTTCTTC. Amino acid sequence: CASSSGTGLNEQFF. Full variable domain (rest looked up from reference TRBV28 and TRBJ2-1): DVKVTQSSRYLVKRTGEKVFLECVQDMDHENMFWYRQDPGLGLRLIYFSYDVKMKEKGDIPEGYSVSREKKERFSLILESASTNQTSMYLCASSSGTGLNEQFFGPGTRLTVL.

V is TRBV5-1 and J is TRBJ1-1; no reliable D call. CDR1 and CDR2 from the germline V gene are SGHRS and YFSETQ. The CDR3 spans 15 residues. Trimming took 3 bases from V and 1 from J, leaving 13 bases between them. The CDR3 DNA reads TGCGCCAGCAGCTCCCAGGCCCCAAGGAACACTGAAGCTTTCTTT. It encodes CASSSQAPRNTEAFF. The full variable domain, with the rest looked up from reference TRBV5-1 and TRBJ1-1, is KAGVTQTPRYLIKTRGQQVTLSCSPISGHRSVSWYQQTPGQGLQFLFEYFSETQRNKGNFPGRFSGRQFSNSRSEMNVSTLELGDSALYLCASSSQAPRNTEAFFGQGTRLTVV.